The 20 T cell receptor beta chains below all came from one sample that was sequenced in a study of pediatric ulcerative colitis. This table comes from immunoSEQ multiplex PCR, and its TCRdb copy is limited to in-frame clones, with some not included. The data hold 50,000 to 65,000 clones, with about 90% observed a single time. Sequencing was performed on blood. These receptors were taken from a boy aged 5 to 17 with severe ulcerative colitis.

The CDR3 DNA is TGTGCCAGCAGTGAGGGACAGGGGGCTGCTGATACGCAGTATTTT. This translates into CASSEGQGAADTQYF. V usage is TRBV27 and J usage is TRBJ2-3; 12 positions match TRBD1. There are 15 residues in the CDR3. V lost 5 bases, J lost 6 bases, and 6 bases stayed unmatched. Per germline, CDR1 MNHEY and CDR2 SMNVEV (reference sequence).

The V call is TRBV19, the J call TRBJ2-1; TRBD2 agrees at 8 bases. V trimming: 4 bases; J trimming: 7 bases; junction bases outside the gene matches: 9. This CDR3 is 15 amino acids long. Looked up from germline, CDR1 is LNHDA and CDR2 is SQIVND (reference sequence). In DNA, the CDR3 is TGTGCCAGTAGTACCAACGGGGGGGTTGGGAATGAGCAGTTCTTC. Protein: CASSTNGGVGNEQFF.

The chain carries TRBV29-1 and TRBJ2-3; 8 bases match TRBD2. The CDR3 has 18 residues. From germline, CDR1 is SQVTM and CDR2 ANQGSEA. Trimming removed 3 bases from V and 5 bases from J; junction bases left unmatched: 19. The CDR3 sequence: CSVEADTGAGVVLDTQYF. As DNA, the CDR3 is TGCAGCGTTGAGGCCGATACTGGAGCGGGAGTCGTGTTAGATACGCAGTATTTT.

The V gene is TRBV2, the J gene TRBJ1-3; D unresolved. The CDR3 has 15 amino acids. The ends were cut back, 3 bases at V and 2 bases at J, with 11 bases in the middle. Looked up from germline, CDR1 is SNHLY and CDR2 is FYNNEI. The CDR3, as DNA: TGTGCCAGCAGTGATTGGGGAGTCCCTGGAAACACCATATATTTT. Protein sequence: CASSDWGVPGNTIYF.

This clone was detected only a few times. This chain links TRBV5-1 with TRBJ2-6; 7 nucleotides agree with TRBD1. CDR3 length equals 16 residues. V lost 4 bases to trimming and J lost 13 bases; unmatched junction nucleotides: 17. From germline, CDR1 is SGHRS and CDR2 YFSETQ. CDR3 sequence (DNA): TGCGCCAGCAGCGAAGCGACAGGGTTTTCGAGTCGAGTCCTGACTTTC. It is translated as CASSEATGFSSRVLTF. The entire variable domain, with the rest obtained from reference TRBV5-1 and TRBJ2-6, is as follows: KAGVTQTPRYLIKTRGQQVTLSCSPISGHRSVSWYQQTPGQGLQFLFEYFSETQRNKGNFPGRFSGRQFSNSRSEMNVSTLELGDSALYLCASSEATGFSSRVLTFGAGSRLTVL.

This chain links TRBV6-1 with TRBJ2-1; 11 nucleotides align to TRBD2. CDR1 MNHNS and CDR2 SASEGT come from the germline V gene. J gave up 9 bases and V 0 bases, and 10 bases lay outside the gene matches. The CDR3 is 17 residues long. The CDR3 region is CASSEAYPVAGGSEQFF. The CDR3 coding sequence is TGTGCCAGCAGTGAAGCCTACCCGGTAGCGGGAGGGAGTGAGCAGTTCTTC.

The rearrangement links TRBV4-3 to TRBJ2-7; D uncertain. Germline CDR1 LGHNA, CDR2 YSLEER. CDR3 length equals 14 residues. Between the trimmed V and J ends, which lost 0 bases and 5 bases, there was a span of 11 bases. CDR3 sequence reads: CASSQDIKTNEQYF. Here the CDR3 DNA reads TGCGCCAGCAGCCAAGATATAAAGACCAACGAGCAGTACTTC.

The chain uses TRBV2 and TRBJ2-2; no clear D. Trimming shortened V by 7 bases and J by 6 bases, and 12 bases separated the two germline ends. Germline V CDR1 and CDR2: SNHLY, FYNNEI. The CDR3 runs 13 residues. CDR3 DNA sequence: TGTGCCAGCACCCTAAGTTCTCCCGGGGAGCTGTTTTTT. Its translation is CASTLSSPGELFF.

The chain is built from TRBV5-4 and TRBJ2-7; TRBD1 matches 8 bases. The germline V gene encodes CDR1 SGHNT and CDR2 YYREEE (reference sequence). The J segment lost 6 bases and the V segment lost 4 bases, leaving 6 bases of the junction unmatched. The CDR3 spans 13 residues. The chain's CDR3 is CASSMGQDREQYF. The DNA for the CDR3 is TGTGCCAGCAGCATGGGACAGGATCGCGAGCAGTACTTC. Full variable domain (rest looked up from reference TRBV5-4 and TRBJ2-7): ETGVTQSPTHLIKTRGQQVTLRCSSQSGHNTVSWYQQALGQGPQFIFQYYREEENGRGNFPPRFSGLQFPNYSSELNVNALELDDSALYLCASSMGQDREQYFGPGTRLTVT.

The chain uses TRBV19 and TRBJ1-5, with D unresolved. Germline lookup yields CDR1 LNHDA and CDR2 SQIVND (reference sequence). This CDR3 region has 14 residues. Deletions cut 3 bases from V and 7 bases from J, with 13 bases between. This chain's CDR3 is CASSISPFGQPQHF. CDR3 nucleotides: TGTGCCAGTAGTATCTCTCCCTTCGGACAGCCCCAGCATTTT.

The chain recombines TRBV15 with TRBJ1-1; D ambiguous. V lost 0 bases and J 11 bases, leaving 10 bases between the germline ends. This CDR3 spans 12 amino acids. The germline V gene has CDR1 LNHNV and CDR2 YYDKDF (reference sequence). CDR3 in amino acids: CATSRDQEAAFF. The CDR3 DNA reads as TGTGCCACCAGCAGAGACCAGGAGGCGGCTTTCTTT.

This clone has only a few counts. V gene TRBV21-1 combines with J gene TRBJ2-5; the DNA was not compared with TRBD1, the D call given in the table. TRBV21-1 constitutes a pseudogene. The length of the CDR3 is 18 residues. CDR3 sequence reads: CASSKAQDDREYQETQYF. CDR3 bases: TGTGCCAGCAGCAAAGCGCAGGATGACAGGGAGTACCAAGAGACCCAGTACTTC.

The V and J genes are TRBV11-2 and TRBJ1-1; D is ambiguous. CDR1 and CDR2 (germline): SGHAT, FQNNGV. The CDR3 has 13 amino acids. V shed 1 base and J shed 0 bases, with 3 bases lying between them. The CDR3 nucleotides read TGTGCCAGCAGCTTAGTGGTGAACACTGAAGCTTTCTTT. Amino acid sequence: CASSLVVNTEAFF.

The chain carries TRBV19 and TRBJ1-2; D is unresolved. The CDR3 runs to 11 residues. Germline CDR1 is LNHDA and CDR2 is SQIVND (reference sequence). V lost 7 bases and J 6 bases, leaving 9 bases between the germline ends. Written as DNA, the CDR3 is TGTGCCAGTACCGACTGGGATGGCTACACCTTC. It yields the protein CASTDWDGYTF. Drawing the rest from reference TRBV19 and TRBJ1-2, the complete variable domain is DGGITQSPKYLFRKEGQNVTLSCEQNLNHDAMYWYRQDPGQGLRLIYYSQIVNDFQKGDIAEGYSVSREKKESFPLTVTSAQKNPTAFYLCASTDWDGYTFGSGTRLTVV.

V is TRBV5-6 and J is TRBJ2-1; 7 bases are a match to TRBD1. The CDR3 extends over 17 amino acids. Losses at the gene ends were 0 bases for V and 4 bases for J; bases not matched to a gene: 10. Germline loops: CDR1 SGHDT, CDR2 YYEEEE. CDR3 coding DNA: TGTGCCAGCAGCTTGGAAGGTCCAGGACAGGCGTACAATGAGCAGTTCTTC. Translating gives CASSLEGPGQAYNEQFF.

The rearrangement links TRBV27 to TRBJ2-1; 8 positions agree with TRBD2. V lost 0 bases, J lost 3 bases, and 4 bases stayed unmatched. The germline gives CDR1 MNHEY, CDR2 SMNVEV (reference sequence). There are 16 residues in the CDR3. Here the CDR3 DNA reads TGTGCCAGCAGTTTATCGGTAGCGGGGCTCTACAATGAGCAGTTCTTC. Protein sequence: CASSLSVAGLYNEQFF.

This chain joins TRBV18 and TRBJ1-4; TRBD1 is a possible D gene (5 bases). V was clipped by 2 bases and J by 4 bases, with 17 bases between them. Germline lookup yields CDR1 KGHSH and CDR2 LQKENI. The CDR3 length is 17 residues. CDR3 protein: CASSPSEGRKGNEKLFF. The DNA of the CDR3 is TGTGCCAGCTCACCATCAGAGGGGAGGAAGGGTAATGAAAAACTGTTTTTT.

The CDR3 loop is CASSPGPLGEQYF. The CDR3 coding sequence is TGTGCCAGCAGCCCCGGACCGCTCGGCGAGCAGTACTTC. J is TRBJ2-7 and V is TRBV11-2; D not resolved. Germline-derived CDR1 and CDR2 are SGHAT and FQNNGV. The CDR3 has 13 residues. Deletions cut 5 bases from V and 6 bases from J, with 14 bases between.

This chain links TRBV27 with TRBJ1-2; maybe TRBD1 (5 bases). The germline gives CDR1 MNHEY, CDR2 SMNVEV (reference sequence). This CDR3 contains 13 residues. Trimming left V 2 bases short and J 5 bases short, with 9 bases between. The CDR3 bases are TGTGCCAGCAGTTTAGCTGCAGGGTATGGCTACACCTTC. This translates into CASSLAAGYGYTF.

The rearrangement links TRBV12-5 to TRBJ1-5, with D perhaps TRBD1 (5 bases). The CDR3 has 14 residues. Trimming removed 3 bases at V and 2 bases at J, with 8 bases between. Per the germline V gene, CDR1 is LGHNT and CDR2 is FRNRAP. CDR3 bases: TGTGCTAGTGGTTTAGGGGACGGCAATCAGCCCCAGCATTTT. The encoded protein is CASGLGDGNQPQHF. Looking up the rest from reference TRBV12-5 and TRBJ1-5 gives the full variable domain: DARVTQTPRHKVTEMGQEVTMRCQPILGHNTVFWYRQTMMQGLELLAYFRNRAPLDDSGMPKDRFSAEMPDATLATLKIQPSEPRDSAVYFCASGLGDGNQPQHFGDGTRLSIL.